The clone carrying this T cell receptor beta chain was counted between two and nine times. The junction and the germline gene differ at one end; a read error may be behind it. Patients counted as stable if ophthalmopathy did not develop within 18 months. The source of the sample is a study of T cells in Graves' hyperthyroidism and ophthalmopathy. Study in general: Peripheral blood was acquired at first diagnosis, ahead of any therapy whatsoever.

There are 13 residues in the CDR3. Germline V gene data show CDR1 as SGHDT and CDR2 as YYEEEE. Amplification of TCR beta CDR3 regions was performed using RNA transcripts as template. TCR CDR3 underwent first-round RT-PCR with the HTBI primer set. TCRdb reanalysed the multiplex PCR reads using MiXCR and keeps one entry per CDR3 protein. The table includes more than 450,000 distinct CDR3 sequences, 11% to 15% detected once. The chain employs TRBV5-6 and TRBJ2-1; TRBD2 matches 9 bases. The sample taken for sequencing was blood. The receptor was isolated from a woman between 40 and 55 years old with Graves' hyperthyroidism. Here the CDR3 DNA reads TGTGCCACCAGCGGGGGGCCCTACAATGAGCAGTTCTTC. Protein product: CATSGGPYNEQFF.